This record concerns one TCR beta chain sequence. These data come from a study of T cell changes during pregnancy in multiple sclerosis. Germline CDR1 LGHNA, CDR2 YSLEER. Trimming removed 0 bases from V and 3 bases from J; junction bases left unmatched: 9. The CDR3 runs 18 residues. Repertoires were generated with immunoSEQ multiplex PCR, while TCRdb's copy carries only in-frame clones and drops some. The sample comprises fewer than 30,000 clones, 88% of which are singletons, and under 8.5% rests with the top ten. The V gene is TRBV4-3, the J gene TRBJ2-1; 9 bases fit TRBD2. The starting material was CD8+ T cells from peripheral blood mononuclear cells, obtained in the second trimester of pregnancy. This receptor was identified in a female donor with multiple sclerosis, enrolled in a pregnancy study. The CDR3, as DNA: TGCGCCAGCAGCCAAGATTGGGCGGGGGGGCCAAGCTACAATGAGCAGTTCTTC. Its translation is CASSQDWAGGPSYNEQFF.